This T cell receptor (beta chain) was identified in a study of T cell responses to AZD1222 COVID-19 vaccine. V lost 3 bases and J lost 8, with 20 bases in between. The germline V gene encodes CDR1 KGHSH and CDR2 LQKENI. The CDR3 length is 17 residues. Points from the study as a whole: Increased Spike-specific TCR breadth and depth were observed after two AZD1222 doses. As reported, nearly half of all spike-specific TCRs target variant regions that are unmutated. Repertoire sampling occurred only after the peak T cell response. The sample set comprised mostly white British donors with more females, and clonal diversity was possibly underestimated.

TCRdb keeps only in-frame clones here, not all; method: immunoSEQ multiplex PCR. The repertoire consists of fewer than 110,000 clones, with about nine tenths occurring once and the leading ten covering over 40%. Details on this clone: The antigen is undetermined.

The starting material was peripheral blood, obtained on day 0 of AZD1222 vaccination. This receptor was identified in an adult in good health. The V gene is TRBV18, the J gene TRBJ1-6; unclear D gene. The CDR3 bases are TGTGCCAGCTCACCGCAAGCGGGGAGGGCCCTTGATTCACCCCTCCACTTT. Its protein is CASSPQAGRALDSPLHF.